This entry concerns a single TCR beta chain. The protocol was immunoSEQ multiplex PCR, while the TCRdb copy is restricted to in-frame clones and leaves out a portion. The data show approximately 70,000 clones, with about 83% seen just once and around 0.76% held by the top ten. V was cut by 0 bases and J by 9 bases, with 12 bases left in between. CDR3 size: 13 residues. Germline V gene data show CDR1 as KGHSH and CDR2 as LQKENI. These data are taken from a study of OX40 agonist ivuxolimab in advanced cancers. Study at large: The treatment was a fully human IgG2 OX40 agonist, ivuxolimab. Partial responses were seen in three patients, one with hepatocellular carcinoma and two with cutaneous melanoma. In this trial design, patients received ivuxolimab intravenously at 0.01 to 10 mg/kg every 2 weeks.

The sample in question was CD4+ or CD8+ T cells sorted from blood, obtained in a trial of the OX40 agonist ivuxolimab. The receptor was derived from an adult with an advanced solid tumor such as melanoma, head and neck, liver or kidney cancer. This chain uses TRBV18 with TRBJ2-7; D unresolved. In DNA, the CDR3 is TGTGCCAGCTCACCACCCACAGTAAATGGGCAGTACTTC. Translated, it gives CASSPPTVNGQYF.